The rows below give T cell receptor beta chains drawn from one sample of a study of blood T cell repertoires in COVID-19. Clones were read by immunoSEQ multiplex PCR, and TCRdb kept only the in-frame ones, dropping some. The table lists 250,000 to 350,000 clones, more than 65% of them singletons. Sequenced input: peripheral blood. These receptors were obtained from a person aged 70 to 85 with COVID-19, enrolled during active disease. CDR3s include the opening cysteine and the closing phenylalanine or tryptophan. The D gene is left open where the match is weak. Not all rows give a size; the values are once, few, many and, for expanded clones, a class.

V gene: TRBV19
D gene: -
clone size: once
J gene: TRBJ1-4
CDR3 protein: CATRGGVREKLFF
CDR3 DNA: TGTGCCACCCGAGGGGGAGTGCGAGAAAAACTGTTTTTT

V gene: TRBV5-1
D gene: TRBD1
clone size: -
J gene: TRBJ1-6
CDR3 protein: CASSLASGQANSPLHF
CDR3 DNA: TGCGCCAGCAGCTTGGCCTCGGGACAGGCAAATTCACCCCTCCACTTT

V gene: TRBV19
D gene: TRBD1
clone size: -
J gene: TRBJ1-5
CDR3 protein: CASSSSFDRGNQPQHF
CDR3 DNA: TGTGCCAGTAGTTCCTCCTTTGACAGGGGAAATCAGCCCCAGCATTTT

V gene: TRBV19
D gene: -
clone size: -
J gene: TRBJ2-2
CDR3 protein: CASSIVLYGELFF
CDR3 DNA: TGTGCCAGTAGTATAGTCCTTTACGGGGAGCTGTTTTTT

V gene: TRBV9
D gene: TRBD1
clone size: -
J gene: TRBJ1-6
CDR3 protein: CASSPLPGQGAKPLHF
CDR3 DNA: TGTGCCAGCAGCCCCCTTCCGGGACAGGGGGCGAAACCCCTCCACTTT

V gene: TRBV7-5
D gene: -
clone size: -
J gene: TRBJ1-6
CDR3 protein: CVTTGGNSPLHF
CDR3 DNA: TGTGTGACTACAGGGGGTAATTCACCCCTCCACTTT

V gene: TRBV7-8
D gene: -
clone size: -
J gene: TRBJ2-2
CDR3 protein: CASSLDPSRNTGELFF
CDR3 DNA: TGTGCCAGCAGCTTAGACCCTTCGAGGAACACCGGGGAGCTGTTTTTT

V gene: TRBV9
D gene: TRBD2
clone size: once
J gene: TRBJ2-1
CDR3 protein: CASSAAGVHNEQFF
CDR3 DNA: TGTGCCAGCAGCGCAGCGGGAGTGCACAATGAGCAGTTCTTC

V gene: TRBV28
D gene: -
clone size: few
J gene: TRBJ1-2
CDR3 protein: CASSFAQGPYGYTF
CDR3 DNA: TGTGCCAGCAGTTTTGCGCAGGGCCCCTATGGCTACACCTTC

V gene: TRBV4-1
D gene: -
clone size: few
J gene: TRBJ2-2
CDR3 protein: CASSFHGELFF
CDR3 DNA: TGCGCCAGCAGCTTTCACGGGGAGCTGTTTTTT

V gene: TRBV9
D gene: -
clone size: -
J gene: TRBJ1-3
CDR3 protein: CASSGRPGISGNTIYF
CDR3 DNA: TGTGCCAGCAGCGGGCGACCAGGGATCTCTGGAAACACCATATATTTT

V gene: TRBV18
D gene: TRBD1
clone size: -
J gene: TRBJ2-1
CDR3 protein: CASSSGTEYNEQFF
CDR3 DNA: TGTGCCAGCTCATCCGGGACAGAGTACAATGAGCAGTTCTTC